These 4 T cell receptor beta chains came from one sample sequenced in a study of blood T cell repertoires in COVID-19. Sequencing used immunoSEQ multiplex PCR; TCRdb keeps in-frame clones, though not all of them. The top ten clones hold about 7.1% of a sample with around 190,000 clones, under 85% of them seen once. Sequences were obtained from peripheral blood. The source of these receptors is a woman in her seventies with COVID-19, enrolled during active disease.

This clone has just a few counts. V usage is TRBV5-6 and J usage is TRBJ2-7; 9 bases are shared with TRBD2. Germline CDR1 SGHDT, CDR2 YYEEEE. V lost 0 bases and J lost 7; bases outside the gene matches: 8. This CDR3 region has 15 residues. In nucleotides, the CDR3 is TGTGCCAGCAGCTTGGTTGCGGGAGGGCTACGAGAGCAGTACTTC. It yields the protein CASSLVAGGLREQYF.

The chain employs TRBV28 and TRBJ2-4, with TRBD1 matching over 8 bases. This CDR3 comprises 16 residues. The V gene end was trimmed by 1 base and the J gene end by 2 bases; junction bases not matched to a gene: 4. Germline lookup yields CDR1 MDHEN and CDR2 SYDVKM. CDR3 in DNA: TGTGCCAGCAGTTTATCGGACAGGGCATCCAAAAACATTCAGTACTTC. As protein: CASSLSDRASKNIQYF.

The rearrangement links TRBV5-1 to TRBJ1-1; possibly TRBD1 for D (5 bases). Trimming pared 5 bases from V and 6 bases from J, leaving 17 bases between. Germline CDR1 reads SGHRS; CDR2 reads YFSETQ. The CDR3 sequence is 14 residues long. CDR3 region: CASSRGLFSPEAFF. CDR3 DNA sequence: TGCGCCAGCAGTCGGGGGTTATTCAGTCCTGAAGCTTTCTTT.

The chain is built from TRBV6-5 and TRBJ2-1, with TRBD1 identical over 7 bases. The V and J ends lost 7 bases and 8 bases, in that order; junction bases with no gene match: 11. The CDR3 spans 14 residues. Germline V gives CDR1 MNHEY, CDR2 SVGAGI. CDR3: CASTTGTEAHEQFF. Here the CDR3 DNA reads TGTGCCAGCACGACCGGGACAGAAGCGCATGAGCAGTTCTTC.